This is a list of T cell receptor beta chains from one sample in a study of T cell responses to AZD1222 COVID-19 vaccine. TCRdb keeps only in-frame clones here, not all; method: immunoSEQ multiplex PCR. The data hold tens of thousands of clones, with roughly 86% observed a single time. Sequencing was performed on peripheral blood, taken on day 0 of MenACWY control vaccination. These receptors all stem from an adult in good health. Both conserved end residues are part of each CDR3. The D gene is left open where the match is weak. Some rows mark clone size as missing; the rest say once, few, many or name a class of expanded clone.

TRBJ2-7,TRBV19,NA,TRBD1,CASSIRAGGDEQYF,TGTGCCAGTAGTATCCGGGCAGGGGGCGACGAGCAGTACTTC
TRBJ2-2,TRBV5-4,NA,TRBD1,CASRRDQGQGNTGELFF,TGTGCCAGCAGACGAGACCAAGGACAGGGAAACACCGGGGAGCTGTTTTTT
TRBJ1-1,TRBV6-2/TRBV6-3,NA,NA,CASSYLTDMNTEAFF,TGTGCCAGCAGTTACTTGACAGATATGAACACTGAAGCTTTCTTT
TRBJ2-7,TRBV5-1,NA,NA,CASSGGQRPYEQYF,TGCGCCAGCAGCGGTGGACAGCGGCCCTACGAGCAGTACTTC
TRBJ1-1,TRBV6-5,NA,TRBD1,CASSQNRGFTEAFF,TGTGCCAGCAGTCAAAACAGGGGATTCACTGAAGCTTTCTTT
TRBJ2-3,TRBV7-2,once,TRBD2,CASILSSGTKDTQYF,TGTGCCAGCATCCTATCCTCGGGGACTAAAGATACGCAGTATTTT
TRBJ1-4,TRBV2,NA,NA,CASMMGNEKLFF,TGTGCCAGCATGATGGGGAATGAAAAACTGTTTTTT
TRBJ2-7,TRBV6-6,NA,TRBD2,CATQLLAGDEQYF,TGTGCCACACAACTCCTAGCGGGGGACGAGCAGTACTTC
TRBJ2-7,TRBV27,once,TRBD2,CASSAGGLRSYEQYF,TGTGCCAGCAGTGCGGGGGGGCTAAGGTCCTACGAGCAGTACTTC
TRBJ1-6,TRBV5-5,NA,TRBD1,CASSLVGQGSSPLHF,TGTGCCAGCAGCTTGGTGGGACAGGGCAGTTCACCCCTCCACTTT
TRBJ2-1,TRBV7-2,few,TRBD2,CASSLVEGGGTYNEQFF,TGTGCCAGCAGCTTAGTCGAGGGCGGGGGGACTTACAATGAGCAGTTCTTC
TRBJ2-2,TRBV19,once,NA,CASSIAFGGLNTGELFF,TGTGCCAGTAGTATCGCGTTTGGGGGACTCAACACCGGGGAGCTGTTTTTT
TRBJ1-5,TRBV7-8,NA,NA,CASSLDRVNGNQPQHF,TGTGCCAGCAGCTTAGACAGGGTAAACGGAAATCAGCCCCAGCATTTT
TRBJ2-1,TRBV18,NA,TRBD2,CASSPNRGGYNEQFF,TGTGCCAGCTCACCAAATCGGGGGGGATACAATGAGCAGTTCTTC
TRBJ2-7,TRBV20-1,NA,TRBD2,CSASRGGPSYEQYF,TGCAGTGCTAGTCGCGGGGGTCCCTCCTACGAGCAGTACTTC
TRBJ2-2,TRBV10-3,NA,NA,CAISDRAGKAGELFF,TGTGCCATCAGTGATAGGGCCGGGAAGGCCGGGGAGCTGTTTTTT
TRBJ2-3,TRBV6-2/TRBV6-3,NA,TRBD2,CASSYHASGGAPDTQYF,TGTGCCAGCAGTTACCATGCTAGCGGGGGGGCCCCAGATACGCAGTATTTT
TRBJ1-4,TRBV4-3,NA,TRBD1,CASSPAATGLTSNEKLFF,TGCGCCAGCAGCCCCGCGGCGACAGGGCTGACATCAAACGAAAAACTGTTTTTT
TRBJ1-1,TRBV19,NA,NA,CASSIGARNTEAFF,TGTGCCAGTAGTATCGGGGCTAGGAACACTGAAGCTTTCTTT
TRBJ1-1,TRBV18,NA,TRBD1,CASSPGQANTEAFF,TGTGCCAGCTCACCCGGACAGGCGAACACTGAAGCTTTCTTT
TRBJ2-1,TRBV6-5,few,NA,CASSSGNPYNEQFF,TGTGCCAGCAGTTCCGGAAACCCCTACAATGAGCAGTTCTTC
TRBJ1-1,TRBV6-1,NA,NA,CASKYDEGNTEAFF,TGTGCCAGCAAATACGACGAGGGCAACACTGAAGCTTTCTTT
TRBJ2-1,TRBV11-3,NA,NA,CASSLAGDYNEQFF,TGTGCCAGCAGCTTAGCGGGGGATTACAATGAGCAGTTCTTC
TRBJ2-5,TRBV29-1,NA,TRBD1,CSVTRDRGRETQYF,TGCAGCGTAACCCGGGACAGGGGGCGTGAGACCCAGTACTTC
TRBJ1-2,TRBV24-1,NA,TRBD1,CATSDLGGQDSWEANYGYTF,TGTGCCACCAGTGATTTGGGGGGACAGGATTCTTGGGAGGCTAACTATGGCTACACCTTC
TRBJ1-6,TRBV7-2,NA,TRBD1,CASSFRQGANSPLHF,TGTGCCAGCAGCTTCAGACAGGGGGCGAATTCACCCCTCCACTTT
TRBJ2-3,TRBV10-2,NA,TRBD2,CASSESWTSGAADTQYF,TGCGCCAGCAGTGAGAGTTGGACTAGCGGGGCGGCAGATACGCAGTATTTT
TRBJ1-4,TRBV7-9,once,NA,CASSLGLNEKLFF,TGTGCCAGCAGCTTAGGGCTAAATGAAAAACTGTTTTTT
TRBJ1-3,TRBV7-6,NA,NA,CASSPLSRTASGNTIYF,TGTGCCAGCAGCCCCCTGTCCCGGACAGCCTCTGGAAACACCATATATTTT
TRBJ1-2,TRBV19,NA,NA,CASSIGDARKDYGYTF,TGTGCCAGTAGTATAGGAGACGCACGAAAAGACTATGGCTACACCTTC
TRBJ2-7,TRBV9,NA,NA,CASSASGTAQQYF,TGTGCCAGCAGCGCCTCCGGGACGGCACAGCAGTACTTC
TRBJ2-1,TRBV9,NA,NA,CASSVEPRLDNEQFF,TGTGCCAGCAGCGTAGAACCCAGGCTGGACAATGAGCAGTTCTTC
TRBJ2-1,TRBV5-6,NA,NA,CASSSVDTGSYNEQFF,TGTGCCAGCAGCTCGGTGGACACGGGTTCCTACAATGAGCAGTTCTTC
TRBJ2-7,TRBV3-1/TRBV3-2,NA,TRBD1,CASSQQGQVGYEQYF,TGTGCCAGCAGCCAACAGGGACAGGTAGGTTACGAGCAGTACTTC
TRBJ1-2,TRBV13,NA,NA,CASSVFRGLNYGYTF,TGTGCCAGCAGCGTCTTCAGGGGTCTCAACTATGGCTACACCTTC
TRBJ1-5,TRBV28,NA,NA,CASSAGDQPQHF,TGTGCCAGCAGCGCAGGTGATCAGCCCCAGCATTTT
TRBJ2-5,TRBV6-2/TRBV6-3,NA,NA,CASSYSGAPETQYF,TGTGCCAGCAGTTACTCAGGGGCCCCAGAGACCCAGTACTTC
TRBJ1-6,TRBV30,NA,NA,CAWSITGSSYNSPLHF,TGTGCCTGGAGTATTACAGGGAGCTCCTATAATTCACCCCTCCACTTT
TRBJ2-1,TRBV11-3,NA,TRBD1,CASSLGGQGADEQFF,TGTGCCAGCAGCTTAGGGGGACAGGGGGCCGATGAGCAGTTCTTC
TRBJ2-7,TRBV7-2,NA,TRBD1,CASSATGTGNSYEQYF,TGTGCCAGCAGCGCGACCGGGACAGGGAACTCCTACGAGCAGTACTTC
TRBJ2-2,TRBV19,NA,TRBD1,CASSTQGENTGELFF,TGTGCCAGTAGTACACAGGGGGAGAACACCGGGGAGCTGTTTTTT
TRBJ2-3,TRBV5-6,once,NA,CASSLAVGTDTQYF,TGTGCCAGCAGCTTGGCAGTAGGGACAGATACGCAGTATTTT
TRBJ1-2,TRBV12-3/TRBV12-4,NA,NA,CASRQTTGHGYTF,TGTGCCAGCAGACAGACTACAGGGCACGGCTACACCTTC
TRBJ1-5,TRBV15,NA,NA,CATSRDTGPQPQHF,TGTGCCACCAGCAGAGATACGGGCCCCCAGCCCCAGCATTTT
TRBJ2-1,TRBV7-9,few,NA,CASSLLGEQFF,TGTGCCAGCAGCTTGCTGGGTGAGCAGTTCTTC
TRBJ2-5,TRBV29-1,few,NA,CSVTAETQYF,TGCAGCGTGACGGCCGAGACCCAGTACTTC
TRBJ2-7,TRBV7-2,NA,TRBD1,CASSTDRGYEQYF,TGTGCCAGCAGCACTGACAGGGGATACGAGCAGTACTTC
TRBJ1-1,TRBV2,NA,NA,CASRGGNTEAFF,TGTGCCAGCCGGGGGGGCAACACTGAAGCTTTCTTT
TRBJ1-5,TRBV28,NA,TRBD1,CASSFWTGVGNQPQHF,TGTGCCAGCAGTTTTTGGACAGGGGTAGGCAATCAGCCCCAGCATTTT
TRBJ2-7,TRBV11-2,NA,NA,CASSLVSYEQYF,TGTGCCAGCAGCTTAGTGAGCTACGAGCAGTACTTC